This T cell receptor (beta chain) came from a study of blood T cell repertoires in COVID-19. Study in general: Collection of acute and convalescent COVID-19 samples took place in the United States, Italy and Spain. In each case, the material was cDNA or gDNA derived from T cells, B-cell-depleted T cells, or PBMCs.

Original analysis: Reference gene primer amplification gave estimated nucleated cell counts. Here immunoSEQ multiplex PCR was the method, and the copy in TCRdb shows in-frame clones only, minus some. The V and J calls and clone size were taken over from that table, and D and trimming were inferred from the DNA. The sample records some 80,000 clones, over 75% being singletons. Unmatched junction bases numbered 4, after V lost 4 bases and J lost 3 bases. The CDR3 consists of 14 residues. Germline CDR1 MNHNY, CDR2 SVGAGI (reference sequence). This sequence originates from an elderly man with acute or convalescent COVID-19. The rearrangement joins TRBV6-6 to TRBJ2-7; TRBD1 aligns across 9 bases. The material sequenced was peripheral blood. CDR3 region: CASSWTGENYEQYF. CDR3 in DNA: TGTGCCAGCAGTTGGACAGGGGAAAACTACGAGCAGTACTTC.